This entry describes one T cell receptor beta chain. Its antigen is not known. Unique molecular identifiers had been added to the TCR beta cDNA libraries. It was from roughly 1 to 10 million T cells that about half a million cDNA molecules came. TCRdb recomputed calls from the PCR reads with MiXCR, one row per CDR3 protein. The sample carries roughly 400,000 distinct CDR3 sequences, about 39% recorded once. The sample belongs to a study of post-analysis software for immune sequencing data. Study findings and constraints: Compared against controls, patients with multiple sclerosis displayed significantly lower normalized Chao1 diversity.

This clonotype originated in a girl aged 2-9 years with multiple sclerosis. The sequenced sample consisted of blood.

The CDR3 sequence is CASSLLPAGGFF. The CDR3 DNA sequence: TGTGCCAGCAGCTTGTTGCCCGCAGGGGGGTTCTTC. The chain links TRBV5-5 to TRBJ2-1, with TRBD1 matching over 7 bases. The germline CDR1 and CDR2 sequences are SGHKS and YYEKEE (reference sequence). The ends lost 1 base at V and 15 bases at J; junction bases unmatched: 7. The CDR3 sequence is 12 residues long.